Each of the 21 T cell receptor beta chains below was sequenced from the same sample in a study of OX40 agonist ivuxolimab in advanced cancers. The assay was immunoSEQ multiplex PCR, and TCRdb's table has in-frame clones only and misses some. Found here are about 80,000 clones, over 85% of them singletons; the top ten hold approximately 4.8%. This specimen was CD4+ or CD8+ T cells sorted from blood, taken in a trial of the OX40 agonist ivuxolimab. The receptors shown here come from an adult with an advanced solid tumor such as melanoma, head and neck, liver or kidney cancer.

CDR3 region: CASTSLAGNTEQFF. The DNA of the CDR3 is TGTGCCAGTACGAGCCTAGCGGGAAACACTGAGCAGTTCTTC. This chain joins TRBV19 and TRBJ2-1, with 9 bases fitting TRBD2. The CDR3 runs 14 residues. V dropped 7 bases and J dropped 9; count of bases not matched to a gene: 10. The germline V gene encodes CDR1 LNHDA and CDR2 SQIVND (reference sequence).

The V call is TRBV6-5, the J call TRBJ1-1; D is undetermined. Trimming left V 2 bases short and J 3 bases short, with 16 bases between. The CDR3 loop spans 16 amino acids. The germline CDR1 and CDR2 sequences are MNHEY and SVGAGI. The CDR3 nucleotides read TGTGCCAGCAGTTACCAAAGGGCCAGAACGGACACTGAAGCTTTCTTT. This sequence encodes CASSYQRARTDTEAFF.

The chain links TRBV30 to TRBJ1-5, with 9 bases lining up with TRBD1. CDR3 size: 13 residues. The trim removed 5 bases at V and 4 bases at J, leaving 3 bases unmatched. From germline, CDR1 is GTSNPN and CDR2 SVGIG (reference sequence). The CDR3 sequence is CAWGQGWNQPQHF. The DNA for the CDR3 is TGTGCCTGGGGACAGGGGTGGAATCAGCCCCAGCATTTT.

The chain carries TRBV28 and TRBJ2-7; D is ambiguous. CDR1 MDHEN and CDR2 SYDVKM come from the germline V gene. Trimming took 1 base from V and 1 from J, leaving 2 bases between them. The CDR3 extends over 12 amino acids. CDR3 amino acids: CASSLFSYEQYF. CDR3 in DNA: TGTGCCAGCAGTTTATTTTCCTACGAGCAGTACTTC.

This chain connects TRBV7-2 to TRBJ2-1; D is unclear. This CDR3 has 12 amino acids. V lost 3 bases and J lost 6, with 6 bases in between. Per the germline V gene, CDR1 is SGHTA and CDR2 is FQGNSA. CDR3 region: CASSFKLNEQFF. The CDR3 DNA is TGTGCCAGCAGCTTTAAGCTCAATGAGCAGTTCTTC.

The gene calls are TRBV7-9 and TRBJ2-7; D may be TRBD2 (7 bases). Trimming took off 6 bases at V and 4 bases at J, with 13 bases between the two ends. The germline V gene encodes CDR1 SEHNR and CDR2 FQNEAQ (reference sequence). The CDR3 contains 13 residues. In DNA form, the CDR3 reads TGTGCCAGCAGTATAGGGGGGGATTACGAGCAGTACTTC. Translated: CASSIGGDYEQYF.

The chain has TRBV18 and TRBJ2-1; D is uncertain. V was shortened by 5 bases and J by 3 bases, with 8 bases between the two germline ends. Germline lookup yields CDR1 KGHSH and CDR2 LQKENI. The CDR3 has 13 residues. The CDR3 nucleotides are TGTGCCAGCTCAACCTTGAGCTACAATGAGCAGTTCTTC. It yields the protein CASSTLSYNEQFF. Full variable domain (rest looked up from reference TRBV18 and TRBJ2-1): NAGVMQNPRHLVRRRGQEARLRCSPMKGHSHVYWYRQLPEEGLKFMVYLQKENIIDESGMPKERFSAEFPKEGPSILRIQQVVRGDSAAYFCASSTLSYNEQFFGPGTRLTVL.

A single count supports this clone. V gene TRBV7-9 combines with J gene TRBJ2-3; perhaps TRBD2 as D (6 bases). Trimming pared 1 base from V and 0 bases from J, leaving 8 bases between. Germline CDR1 is SEHNR and CDR2 is FQNEAQ (reference sequence). The CDR3 spans 15 residues. The CDR3, as DNA: TGTGCCAGCAGCTTAGGCGGGACTAGCACAGATACGCAGTATTTT. Its translation: CASSLGGTSTDTQYF.

The V call is TRBV9, the J call TRBJ2-2, with TRBD1 matching 7 bases. CDR3 length: 15 amino acids. The V segment lost 6 bases and the J segment 2 bases; nucleotides outside the gene matches: 7. Germline loops: CDR1 SGDLS, CDR2 YYNGEE. CDR3 loop: CASKGSGGNTGELFF. The CDR3 DNA follows: TGTGCCAGCAAGGGGTCAGGGGGAAACACCGGGGAGCTGTTTTTT.

CDR3 region: CASSPTLLSGNTIYF. DNA of the CDR3: TGTGCCAGCAGCCCGACTCTCCTCTCTGGAAACACCATATATTTT. The rearrangement links TRBV28 to TRBJ1-3; D is unclear. The CDR3 spans 15 residues. The ends were cut back, 6 bases at V and 0 bases at J, with 12 bases in the middle. CDR1 and CDR2 from the germline V gene are MDHEN and SYDVKM.

V usage is TRBV5-4 and J usage is TRBJ2-1; D gene unclear. Trimming left V 4 bases short and J 0 bases short, with 11 bases between. CDR1 and CDR2 (germline): SGHNT, YYREEE (reference sequence). CDR3 length: 15 residues. CDR3: CASSVTLNSYNEQFF. CDR3 coding DNA: TGTGCCAGCAGCGTGACACTAAACTCCTACAATGAGCAGTTCTTC.

V is TRBV7-6 and J is TRBJ1-2; no definite D call. CDR3 length: 14 residues. The V end was cut by 5 bases, the J end by 4 bases, with 14 bases between. Germline CDR1 is SGHVS and CDR2 is FNYEAQ. CDR3 protein: CASSRTEGPYGYTF. CDR3 nucleotide sequence: TGTGCCAGCAGCCGGACGGAGGGCCCCTATGGCTACACCTTC.

The chain recombines TRBV28 with TRBJ2-1; 12 positions match TRBD2. This CDR3 region has 15 residues. Germline-derived CDR1 and CDR2 are MDHEN and SYDVKM. With V trimmed by 6 bases and J by 9 bases, 9 bases remained unmatched. Here the CDR3 DNA reads TGTGCCAGCAGACTGCCGGGACTAGCGGGCAGTGAGCAGTTCTTC. As protein: CASRLPGLAGSEQFF.

This chain links TRBV6-6 with TRBJ1-1; tentatively, D is TRBD1 (5 bases). Germline CDR1 MNHNY, CDR2 SVGAGI (reference sequence). Between the trimmed V and J ends, which lost 5 bases and 9 bases, there was a span of 22 bases. The CDR3 is 15 amino acids. The CDR3 loop reads CASSDLGGSWAKAFF. Here the CDR3 DNA reads TGTGCCAGCAGTGACCTCGGGGGATCATGGGCTAAAGCTTTCTTT.

The V call is TRBV9, the J call TRBJ2-1; 12 bases are a match to TRBD2. Germline V gives CDR1 SGDLS, CDR2 YYNGEE. This CDR3 is built from 15 residues. The trim removed 3 bases at V and 7 bases at J, leaving 5 bases unmatched. The CDR3 DNA reads TGTGCCAGCAGCGAGGGACTAGCGGGTGTTAATGAGCAGTTCTTC. Translated, it gives CASSEGLAGVNEQFF.

The chain combines TRBV29-1 with TRBJ2-3; 9 bases are a match to TRBD2. J lost 2 bases, V lost 7 bases, and 7 bases had no gene match. The CDR3 is made up of 14 amino acids. Germline V gene lookup returns CDR1 SQVTM and CDR2 ANQGSEA. The CDR3 sequence: CSAPTSGLTDTQYF. The CDR3 DNA follows: TGCAGCGCACCTACTAGCGGGCTCACAGATACGCAGTATTTT.

This clone was seen once. The rearrangement joins TRBV7-9 to TRBJ2-5; 10 positions match TRBD2. The CDR3 is 15 residues long. CDR1 is SEHNR and CDR2 is FQNEAQ in the germline V gene (reference sequence). Trimming took 6 bases from V and 6 from J; bases not matched to a gene: 10. The CDR3 here is CASRWTSGGGQTQYF. CDR3 nucleotides: TGTGCCAGCAGGTGGACTAGCGGTGGGGGACAGACCCAGTACTTC.

The gene calls are TRBV28 and TRBJ1-5; no definite D call. The V gene's germline CDR1 is MDHEN and CDR2 SYDVKM. V lost 5 bases and J lost 1, with 12 bases in between. The CDR3 runs 15 residues. CDR3 in DNA: TGTGCCAGCAGTCCTCTGGGATCAAGCAATCAGCCCCAGCATTTT. Residues: CASSPLGSSNQPQHF. The full variable domain, completed using reference TRBV28 and TRBJ1-5, is DVKVTQSSRYLVKRTGEKVFLECVQDMDHENMFWYRQDPGLGLRLIYFSYDVKMKEKGDIPEGYSVSREKKERFSLILESASTNQTSMYLCASSPLGSSNQPQHFGDGTRLSIL.

CDR3 coding DNA: TGTGCCAGCAGGATGAACACTGAAGCTTTCTTT. This translates into CASRMNTEAFF. The chain uses TRBV6-6 and TRBJ1-1; D ambiguous. Trimming pared 6 bases from V and 0 bases from J, leaving 2 bases between. The CDR3 sequence is 11 residues long. Per the germline V gene, CDR1 is MNHNY and CDR2 is SVGAGI (reference sequence).

This clone was recorded only once. The chain couples TRBV11-2 to TRBJ2-1, with D perhaps TRBD2 (7 bases). The germline V and J ends were trimmed by 3 bases and 14 bases, with 17 bases remaining between them. There are 13 residues in the CDR3. Germline CDR1 and CDR2: SGHAT and FQNNGV. The DNA for the CDR3 is TGTGCCAGCAGCTTCGGGGGGCTGGTGGGTAAGTTCTTC. This gives the protein CASSFGGLVGKFF.

The chain couples TRBV2 to TRBJ2-2; 8 nucleotides align to TRBD2. The germline V gene has CDR1 SNHLY and CDR2 FYNNEI. This CDR3 region has 14 residues. The trim removed 7 bases at V and 3 bases at J, leaving 4 bases unmatched. CDR3: CASILAVYTGELFF. The CDR3 DNA sequence: TGTGCCAGCATACTAGCGGTCTACACCGGGGAGCTGTTTTTT.